Listed below are T cell receptor beta chains from one sample, sequenced in a study of cytomegalovirus exposure and HLA in healthy donors. Using immunoSEQ multiplex PCR, the repertoire was profiled, and TCRdb retains in-frame clones only, with some absent. The sample carries about 200,000 clones, about 78% recorded once. Input material: PBMCs. Every receptor here comes from a woman aged 25-40 years in good health and CMV-seronegative. The CDR3 runs from the conserved cysteine through the conserved F or W. A D gene is named only where the DNA matches it firmly. Clone size is given for some rows only: seen once, a few or many times, or a class if the clone is expanded.

TRBV5-1	TRBJ2-3	NA	NA	14	CASSPRGSTDTQYF	TGCGCCAGCAGCCCACGGGGGAGCACAGATACGCAGTATTTT
TRBV5-1	TRBJ2-7	NA	TRBD1	16	CASSLKGQGDSYEQYF	TGCGCCAGCAGCCTAAAAGGACAGGGCGACTCTTACGAGCAGTACTTC
TRBV7-9	TRBJ1-4	NA	NA	14	CASSRAGTNEKLFF	TGTGCCAGCAGTAGGGCAGGGACTAATGAAAAACTGTTTTTT
TRBV30	TRBJ2-1	NA	TRBD2	16	CAWSVRLAGGPNEQFF	TGTGCCTGGAGTGTACGACTAGCGGGAGGGCCCAATGAGCAGTTCTTC
TRBV9	TRBJ1-2	NA	TRBD1	15	CASSDPLGGLYGYTF	TGTGCCAGCAGCGACCCCCTAGGGGGCCTCTATGGCTACACCTTC
TRBV13	TRBJ1-2	NA	NA	17	CASSPAPRYRGDTGYTF	TGTGCCAGCAGCCCCGCCCCCCGTTATCGGGGGGACACTGGCTACACCTTC
TRBV4-1	TRBJ2-3	few	TRBD2	16	CASSQGSRGERNTQYF	TGCGCCAGCAGCCAAGGCTCTCGGGGGGAACGCAATACGCAGTATTTT
TRBV6-5	TRBJ1-4	NA	NA	16	CASSYSPWSTNEKLFF	TGTGCCAGCAGTTACTCTCCTTGGAGTACTAATGAAAAACTGTTTTTT
TRBV7-2	TRBJ1-3	few	NA	15	CASSSLQVPGNTIYF	TGTGCCAGCAGTTCGCTTCAGGTCCCCGGAAACACCATATATTTT
TRBV18	TRBJ1-5	NA	TRBD1	16	CASSPRNRGFNQPQHF	TGTGCCAGCTCTCCTAGGAACAGGGGCTTCAATCAGCCCCAGCATTTT
TRBV4-1	TRBJ1-2	NA	NA	16	CASSQAVGGGNYGYTF	TGCGCCAGCAGCCAAGCCGTGGGGGGGGGCAACTATGGCTACACCTTC
TRBV19	TRBJ1-1	NA	NA	16	CASSIGQRRRRTEAFF	TGTGCCAGTAGTATCGGACAGAGACGGAGGAGGACTGAAGCTTTCTTT
TRBV6-5	TRBJ2-3	NA	TRBD2	14	CASTRTSGTDTQYF	TGTGCCAGCACCCGGACTAGCGGGACAGATACGCAGTATTTT
TRBV5-1	TRBJ2-5	NA	NA	14	CASSSGTPGETQYF	TGCGCCAGCAGCTCCGGGACTCCGGGGGAGACCCAGTACTTC
TRBV19	TRBJ1-5	NA	TRBD1	14	CASSMTGGGQPQHF	TGTGCCAGTAGTATGACAGGGGGAGGGCAGCCCCAGCATTTT
TRBV6-1	TRBJ1-1	NA	NA	16	CASSEIGLWTYTEAFF	TGTGCCAGCAGTGAAATAGGTTTGTGGACTTACACTGAAGCTTTCTTT
TRBV19	TRBJ1-1	NA	NA	15	CASSVPGLPNTEAFF	TGTGCCAGTAGTGTCCCGGGGTTGCCGAACACTGAAGCTTTCTTT
TRBV6-6	TRBJ1-1	few	NA	11	CATLEASEAFF	TGTGCCACCCTAGAGGCTTCTGAAGCTTTCTTT
TRBV7-9	TRBJ2-7	NA	NA	12	CAGGGRAYEQYF	TGTGCCGGCGGTGGGCGGGCCTACGAGCAGTACTTC
TRBV29-1	TRBJ1-2	NA	TRBD1	11	CSADRDYGYTF	TGCAGCGCGGACAGGGACTATGGCTACACCTTC
TRBV30	TRBJ2-7	NA	NA	12	CASTGDSYEQYF	TGTGCCAGCACGGGGGACTCCTACGAGCAGTACTTC
TRBV5-6	TRBJ2-3	NA	NA	16	CASSLSMERSTDTQYF	TGTGCCAGCAGCTTGTCAATGGAGCGGAGCACAGATACGCAGTATTTT
TRBV19	TRBJ1-6	NA	NA	17	CASSMGAWDNYDSPLHF	TGTGCCAGTAGTATGGGGGCCTGGGATAATTATGATTCACCCCTCCACTTT
TRBV27	TRBJ2-7	NA	TRBD2	16	CASSLLSGRASREQYF	TGTGCCAGCAGTTTACTAAGCGGGAGGGCCTCGAGGGAGCAGTACTTC
TRBV5-6	TRBJ1-1	NA	NA	13	CASSPLRNTEAFF	TGTGCCAGCAGCCCCCTTAGAAACACTGAAGCTTTCTTT
TRBV4-1	TRBJ1-2	NA	NA	13	CASSHIRGQGYTF	TGCGCCAGCAGCCATATCAGGGGACAAGGCTACACCTTC
TRBV7-9	TRBJ1-1	NA	NA	12	CASSLGDRGAFF	TGTGCCAGCAGCCTCGGGGATCGGGGAGCTTTCTTT
TRBV6-6	TRBJ1-2	NA	NA	15	CASSYLLGVNYGYTF	TGTGCCAGCAGTTACCTGCTAGGAGTAAACTATGGCTACACCTTC
TRBV15	TRBJ2-5	NA	TRBD2	13	CATSRQGGETQYF	TGTGCCACCAGCAGACAGGGAGGGGAGACCCAGTACTTC
TRBV5-6	TRBJ1-2	NA	NA	14	CASSLGAGVIGYTF	TGTGCCAGCAGCTTGGGCGCAGGGGTTATTGGCTACACCTTC
TRBV5-1	TRBJ2-1	NA	TRBD1	16	CASSWGQALTVNEQFF	TGCGCCAGCAGCTGGGGACAGGCTTTGACAGTAAATGAGCAGTTCTTC
TRBV7-8	TRBJ1-1	NA	NA	11	CASSLGGEAFF	TGTGCCAGCAGCTTAGGAGGTGAAGCTTTCTTT
TRBV7-8	TRBJ2-5	few	TRBD2	20	CASSLIGLGPSGRSRETQYF	TGTGCCAGCAGCTTAATCGGTTTGGGACCTAGCGGGAGGTCACGGGAGACCCAGTACTTC
TRBV5-1	TRBJ2-6	NA	NA	18	CASSLEAGRLAGANVLTF	TGCGCCAGCAGCTTGGAAGCAGGGAGGTTGGCTGGGGCCAACGTCCTGACTTTC
TRBV29-1	TRBJ2-3	few	NA	15	CSVAPGHTSTDTQYF	TGCAGCGTCGCACCGGGACATACTAGCACAGATACGCAGTATTTT
TRBV19	TRBJ1-3	NA	NA	15	CASSIGDISGNTIYF	TGTGCCAGTAGTATTGGGGACATCTCTGGAAACACCATATATTTT
TRBV5-1	TRBJ2-1	NA	TRBD2	20	CASSLAGGLAGGGSYNEQFF	TGCGCCAGCAGCTTGGCCGGGGGACTAGCGGGAGGTGGTTCCTACAATGAGCAGTTCTTC
TRBV21-1	TRBJ2-6	NA	NA	13	CASSNLDFHVLTF	TGTGCCAGCAGCAATCTGGACTTTCACGTCCTGACTTTC
TRBV7-9	TRBJ1-2	NA	TRBD1	14	CASSPGDSNYGYTF	TGTGCCAGCAGCCCGGGGGACAGTAACTATGGCTACACCTTC
TRBV6-5	TRBJ2-5	NA	TRBD1	16	CASSYPGTGGLETQYF	TGTGCCAGCAGTTACCCCGGGACAGGGGGCCTGGAGACCCAGTACTTC
TRBV6-5	TRBJ2-7	few	NA	14	CASSYPVRGGEQYF	TGTGCCAGCAGTTACCCCGTCAGGGGTGGGGAGCAGTACTTC
TRBV5-6	TRBJ2-7	NA	NA	15	CASSFRGYLSYEQYF	TGTGCCAGCAGCTTCCGGGGATATCTCTCCTACGAGCAGTACTTC
TRBV10-3	TRBJ2-5	NA	NA	14	CAIGPSAYQETQYF	TGTGCCATCGGGCCTAGCGCCTACCAAGAGACCCAGTACTTC
TRBV18	TRBJ1-3	NA	TRBD1	14	CASSADRAGNTIYF	TGTGCCAGCTCAGCCGACAGGGCTGGAAACACCATATATTTT
TRBV7-6	TRBJ1-3	NA	TRBD1	15	CASSPGGLSGNTIYF	TGTGCCAGCAGCCCAGGGGGCCTCTCTGGAAACACCATATATTTT
TRBV5-6	TRBJ1-5	NA	NA	14	CASSSRRAGQPQHF	TGTGCCAGCAGCTCCAGAAGGGCGGGTCAGCCCCAGCATTTT
TRBV7-3	TRBJ2-6	once	NA	16	CASSLMGQGGANVLTF	TGTGCCAGCAGCTTAATGGGGCAAGGTGGGGCCAACGTCCTGACTTTC
TRBV6-6	TRBJ2-4	few	TRBD1	16	CASSYPQGAAKNIQYF	TGTGCCAGCAGTTACCCCCAGGGGGCTGCCAAAAACATTCAGTACTTC
TRBV5-6	TRBJ1-2	NA	NA	13	CASSSTDTHGYTF	TGTGCCAGCAGCTCGACAGATACCCATGGCTACACCTTC
TRBV5-4	TRBJ2-7	NA	NA	16	CASSPTGDGVAREQYF	TGTGCCAGCAGCCCGACCGGGGATGGGGTCGCCCGCGAGCAGTACTTC